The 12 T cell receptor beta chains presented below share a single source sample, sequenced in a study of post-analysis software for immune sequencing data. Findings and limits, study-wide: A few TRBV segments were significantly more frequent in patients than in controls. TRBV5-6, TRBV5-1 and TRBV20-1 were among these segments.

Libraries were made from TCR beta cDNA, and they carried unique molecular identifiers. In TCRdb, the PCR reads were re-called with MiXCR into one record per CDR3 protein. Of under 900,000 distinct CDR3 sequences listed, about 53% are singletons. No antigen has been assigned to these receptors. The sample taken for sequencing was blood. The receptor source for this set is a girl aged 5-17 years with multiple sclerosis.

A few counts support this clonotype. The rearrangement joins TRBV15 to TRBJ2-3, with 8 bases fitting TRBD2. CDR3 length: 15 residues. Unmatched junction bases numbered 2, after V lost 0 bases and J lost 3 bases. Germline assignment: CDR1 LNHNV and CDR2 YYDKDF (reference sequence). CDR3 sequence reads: CATSRDTGGTDTQYF. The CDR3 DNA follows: TGTGCCACCAGCAGAGATACGGGAGGGACAGATACGCAGTATTTT. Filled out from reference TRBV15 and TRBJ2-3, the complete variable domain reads DAMVIQNPRYQVTQFGKPVTLSCSQTLNHNVMYWYQQKSSQAPKLLFHYYDKDFNNEADTPDNFQSRRPNTSFCFLDIRSPGLGDTAMYLCATSRDTGGTDTQYFGPGTRLTVL.

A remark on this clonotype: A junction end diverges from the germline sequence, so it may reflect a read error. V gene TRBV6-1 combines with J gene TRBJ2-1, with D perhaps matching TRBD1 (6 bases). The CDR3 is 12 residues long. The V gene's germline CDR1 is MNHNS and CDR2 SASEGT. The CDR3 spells CVSSGYRDEQFF. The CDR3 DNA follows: TGTGTCAGCAGCGGATACAGGGATGAGCAGTTCTTC.

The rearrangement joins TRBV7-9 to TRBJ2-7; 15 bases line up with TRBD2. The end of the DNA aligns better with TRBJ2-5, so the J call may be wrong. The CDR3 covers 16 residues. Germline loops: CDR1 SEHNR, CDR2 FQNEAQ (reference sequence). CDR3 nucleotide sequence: TGTGCCAGCAGCCCGGACGGGACTAGCGGGAGGAAGACCCAGTACTTC. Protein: CASSPDGTSGRKTQYF.

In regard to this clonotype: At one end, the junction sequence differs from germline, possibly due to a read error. The CDR3 DNA follows: TGCGCCAGCAGCCTGGGACAGGACCATGAGACCCAGTACTTC. Its protein product is CASSLGQDHETQYF. This chain links TRBV5-1 with TRBJ2-5; 8 nucleotides line up with TRBD1. Per the germline V gene, CDR1 is SGHRS and CDR2 is YFSETQ. The CDR3 totals 14 residues.

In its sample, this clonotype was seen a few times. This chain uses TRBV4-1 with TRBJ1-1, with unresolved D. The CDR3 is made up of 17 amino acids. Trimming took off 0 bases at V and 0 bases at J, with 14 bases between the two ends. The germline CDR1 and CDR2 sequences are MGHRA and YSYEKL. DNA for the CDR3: TGCGCCAGCAGCCAAGAAAGGGTGGCAGCCTTGAACACTGAAGCTTTCTTT. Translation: CASSQERVAALNTEAFF.

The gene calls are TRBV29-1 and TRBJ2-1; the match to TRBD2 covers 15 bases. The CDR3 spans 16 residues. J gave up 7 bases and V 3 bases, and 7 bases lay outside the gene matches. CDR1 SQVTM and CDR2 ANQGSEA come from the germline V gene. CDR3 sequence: CSVEGGTSGRSNEQFF. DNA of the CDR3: TGCAGCGTTGAGGGAGGGACTAGCGGGAGGTCGAATGAGCAGTTCTTC.

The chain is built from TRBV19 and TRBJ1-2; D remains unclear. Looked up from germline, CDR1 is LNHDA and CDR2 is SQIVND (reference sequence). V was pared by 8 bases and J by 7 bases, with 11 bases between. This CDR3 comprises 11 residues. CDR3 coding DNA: TGTGCCAGTGGGGAAGGTGGTGGCTACACCTTC. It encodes CASGEGGGYTF.

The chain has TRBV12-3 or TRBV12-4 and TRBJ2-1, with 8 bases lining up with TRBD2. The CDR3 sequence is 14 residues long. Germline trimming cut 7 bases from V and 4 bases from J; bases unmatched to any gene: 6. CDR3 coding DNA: TGTGCCAGCACAGCCGGGGGGGGTTACAATGAGCAGTTCTTC. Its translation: CASTAGGGYNEQFF.

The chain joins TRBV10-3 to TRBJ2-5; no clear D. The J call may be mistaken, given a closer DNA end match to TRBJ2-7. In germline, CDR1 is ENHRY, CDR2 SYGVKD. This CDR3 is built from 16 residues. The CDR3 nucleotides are TGTGCCATCAGTGAGTCGAAGACCTTGTGGGTCTACGAGCAGTACTTC. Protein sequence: CAISESKTLWVYEQYF.

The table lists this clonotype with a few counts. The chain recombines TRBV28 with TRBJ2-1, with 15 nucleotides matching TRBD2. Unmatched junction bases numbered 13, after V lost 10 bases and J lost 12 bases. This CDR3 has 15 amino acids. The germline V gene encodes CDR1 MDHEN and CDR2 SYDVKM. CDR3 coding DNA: TGTGCCACCTGGACTAGCGGGAGGGTGGGCCATGTGCAGTTCTTC. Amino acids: CATWTSGRVGHVQFF.

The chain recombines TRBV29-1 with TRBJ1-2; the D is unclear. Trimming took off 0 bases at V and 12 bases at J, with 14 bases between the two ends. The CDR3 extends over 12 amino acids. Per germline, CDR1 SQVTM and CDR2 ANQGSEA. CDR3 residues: CSVEEVSLLHTF. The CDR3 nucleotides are TGCAGCGTTGAAGAGGTCAGCCTACTCCACACCTTC. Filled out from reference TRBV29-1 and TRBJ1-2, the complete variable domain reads SAVISQKPSRDICQRGTSLTIQCQVDSQVTMMFWYRQQPGQSLTLIATANQGSEATYESGFVIDKFPISRPNLTFSTLTVSNMSPEDSSIYLCSVEEVSLLHTFGSGTRLTVV.

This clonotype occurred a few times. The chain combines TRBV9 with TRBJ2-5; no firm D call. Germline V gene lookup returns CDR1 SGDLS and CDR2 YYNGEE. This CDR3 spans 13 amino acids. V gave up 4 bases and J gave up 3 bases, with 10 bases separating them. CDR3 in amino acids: CASSTNWKETQYF. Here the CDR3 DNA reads TGTGCCAGCAGCACGAATTGGAAAGAGACCCAGTACTTC.